This T cell receptor (beta chain) was observed in a study of cytomegalovirus exposure and HLA in healthy donors. Study outcomes and limitations: Within an earlier analysis, most TCR beta V segments proved productive either about 90% or about 30% of the time. Clonal expansion was found to be greater in HLA-associated TCR beta chains than in equally common others in a later analysis. Cytomegalovirus association was assigned to approximately 160 TCR beta chains.

The length of the CDR3 is 15 residues. Comment on this clone: Its target is not known.

PCR used 60 Vbeta primers and 13 Jbeta primers. Data came from immunoSEQ multiplex PCR; TCRdb stores just in-frame clones and leaves some out. The sample shows around 110,000 clones, roughly 70% of them seen only once. Donors consisted of healthy bone marrow donors. This receptor was identified in a woman aged 18-30 years in good health and CMV-seronegative. This chain uses TRBV1 with TRBJ2-7; the listed D gene, TRBD2, was not tested against the DNA. TRBV1 is given as a pseudogene. Material for sequencing was PBMCs. The DNA of the CDR3 is TGCACCAGCAGCCTTCCCCTCGTGCCGGCCTACGAGCAGTACTTC. This translates into CTSSLPLVPAYEQYF.